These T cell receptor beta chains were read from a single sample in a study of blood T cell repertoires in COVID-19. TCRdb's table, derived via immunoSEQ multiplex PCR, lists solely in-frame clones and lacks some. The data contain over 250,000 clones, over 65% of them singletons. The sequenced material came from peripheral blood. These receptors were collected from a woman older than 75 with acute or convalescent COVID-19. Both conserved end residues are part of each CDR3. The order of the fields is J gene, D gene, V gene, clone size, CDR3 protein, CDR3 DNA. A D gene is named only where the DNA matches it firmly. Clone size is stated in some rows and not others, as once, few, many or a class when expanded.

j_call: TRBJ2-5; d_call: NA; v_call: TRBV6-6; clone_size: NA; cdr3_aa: CASVGMARGTQYF; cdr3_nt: TGTGCCAGTGTAGGTATGGCGAGAGGGACCCAGTACTTC
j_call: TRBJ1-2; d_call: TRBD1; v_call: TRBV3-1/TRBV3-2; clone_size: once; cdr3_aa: CASSTSTGLNYGYTF; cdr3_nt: TGTGCCAGCAGCACCTCGACAGGGCTCAACTATGGCTACACCTTC
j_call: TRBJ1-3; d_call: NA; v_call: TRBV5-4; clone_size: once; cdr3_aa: CASSSQGHGNTIYF; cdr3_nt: TGTGCCAGCAGCAGTCAGGGGCACGGAAACACCATATATTTT
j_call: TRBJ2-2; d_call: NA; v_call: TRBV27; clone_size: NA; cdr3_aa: CASSPYLGNTGELFF; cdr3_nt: TGTGCCAGCAGCCCCTATCTAGGGAACACCGGGGAGCTGTTTTTT
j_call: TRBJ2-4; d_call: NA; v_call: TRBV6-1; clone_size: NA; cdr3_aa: CASSEARDGWRDIQYF; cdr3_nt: TGTGCCAGCAGTGAAGCGCGGGACGGATGGAGGGACATTCAGTACTTC
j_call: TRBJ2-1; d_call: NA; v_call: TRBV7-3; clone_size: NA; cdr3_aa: CASSKSRGTGNEQFF; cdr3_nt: TGTGCCAGCAGCAAGTCGAGGGGGACGGGCAATGAGCAGTTCTTC
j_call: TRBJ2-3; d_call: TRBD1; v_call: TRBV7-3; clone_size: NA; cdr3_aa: CASSLLPGQGADTQYF; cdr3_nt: TGTGCCAGCAGCCTCCTACCGGGACAGGGAGCAGATACGCAGTATTTT
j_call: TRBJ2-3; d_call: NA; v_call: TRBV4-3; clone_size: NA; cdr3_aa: CASSPRPGGGTQYF; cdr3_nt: TGCGCCAGCAGCCCTCGACCCGGGGGAGGTACGCAGTATTTT
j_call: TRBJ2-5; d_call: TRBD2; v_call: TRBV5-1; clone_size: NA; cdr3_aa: CASSFGGREETQYF; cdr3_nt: TGCGCCAGCAGCTTCGGCGGGAGGGAAGAGACCCAGTACTTC
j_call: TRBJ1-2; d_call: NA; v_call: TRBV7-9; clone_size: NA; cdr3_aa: CASSPTGPFNINYGYTF; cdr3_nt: TGTGCCAGCAGCCCTACAGGTCCCTTCAACATTAACTATGGCTACACCTTC
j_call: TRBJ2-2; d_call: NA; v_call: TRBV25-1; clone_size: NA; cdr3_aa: CASRRAGELFF; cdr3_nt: TGTGCCAGCAGAAGAGCCGGGGAGCTGTTTTTT
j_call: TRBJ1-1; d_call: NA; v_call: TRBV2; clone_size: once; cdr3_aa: CASKVSGYTEAFF; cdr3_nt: TGTGCCAGCAAGGTATCGGGTTACACTGAAGCTTTCTTT
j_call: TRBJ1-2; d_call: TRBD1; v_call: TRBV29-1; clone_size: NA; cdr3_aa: CSVEPTGVYGYTF; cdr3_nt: TGCAGCGTTGAACCGACAGGGGTCTATGGCTACACCTTC
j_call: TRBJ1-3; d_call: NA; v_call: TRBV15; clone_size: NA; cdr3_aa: CATSSPRGPSGNTIYF; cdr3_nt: TGTGCCACCAGCAGCCCTCGGGGTCCCTCTGGAAACACCATATATTTT
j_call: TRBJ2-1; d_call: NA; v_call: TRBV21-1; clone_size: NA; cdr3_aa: CASSKFRDRVNNEQFF; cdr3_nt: TGTGCCAGCAGCAAGTTCCGGGACAGGGTCAACAATGAGCAGTTCTTC
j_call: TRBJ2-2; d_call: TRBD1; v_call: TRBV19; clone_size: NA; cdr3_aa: CASSPQGAIGTGELFF; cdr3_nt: TGTGCCAGTAGTCCTCAGGGGGCGATCGGGACCGGGGAGCTGTTTTTT
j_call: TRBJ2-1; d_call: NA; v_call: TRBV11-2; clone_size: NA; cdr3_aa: CASSLERTGTMFF; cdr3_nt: TGTGCCAGCAGCTTAGAACGGACAGGGACTATGTTCTTC
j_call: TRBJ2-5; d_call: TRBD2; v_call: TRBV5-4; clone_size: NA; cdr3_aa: CASSVAGQETQYF; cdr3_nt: TGTGCCAGCAGCGTAGCGGGCCAAGAGACCCAGTACTTC
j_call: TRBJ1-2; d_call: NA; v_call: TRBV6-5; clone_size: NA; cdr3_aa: CASSYSRNYGYTF; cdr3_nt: TGTGCCAGCAGTTACTCTCGGAACTATGGCTACACCTTC
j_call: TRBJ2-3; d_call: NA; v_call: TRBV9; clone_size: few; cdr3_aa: CASSVDGSTDTQYF; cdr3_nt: TGTGCCAGCAGCGTAGATGGCAGCACAGATACGCAGTATTTT
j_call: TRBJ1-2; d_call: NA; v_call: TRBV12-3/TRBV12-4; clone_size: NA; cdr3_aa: CASSRQEGYTF; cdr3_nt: TGTGCCAGCAGCAGACAAGAAGGCTACACCTTC
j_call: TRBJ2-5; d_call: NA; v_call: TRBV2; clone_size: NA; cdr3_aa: CASGAGGPATQYF; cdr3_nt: TGTGCCAGCGGGGCAGGGGGGCCTGCGACCCAGTACTTC
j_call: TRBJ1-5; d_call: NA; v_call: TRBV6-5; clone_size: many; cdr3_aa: CASSQDLTDHQPQHF; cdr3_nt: TGTGCCAGCAGTCAGGACTTAACAGATCATCAGCCCCAGCATTTT
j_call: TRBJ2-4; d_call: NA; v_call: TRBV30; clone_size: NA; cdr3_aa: CAYLDRRLSKNIQYF; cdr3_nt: TGTGCCTATCTGGACAGACGGCTGTCCAAAAACATTCAGTACTTC
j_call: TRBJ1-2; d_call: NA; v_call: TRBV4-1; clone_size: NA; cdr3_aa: CASSQGEARGFDGYTF; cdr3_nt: TGCGCCAGCAGCCAAGGGGAGGCTCGGGGGTTCGATGGCTACACCTTC
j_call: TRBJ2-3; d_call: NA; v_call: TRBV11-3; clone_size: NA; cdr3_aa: CASSSRTANTDTQYF; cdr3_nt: TGTGCCAGCAGCTCTCGGACAGCCAACACGGATACGCAGTATTTT
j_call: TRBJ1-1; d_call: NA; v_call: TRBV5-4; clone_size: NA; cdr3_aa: CASSFLTHTEAFF; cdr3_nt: TGTGCCAGCAGCTTTTTAACACACACTGAAGCTTTCTTT
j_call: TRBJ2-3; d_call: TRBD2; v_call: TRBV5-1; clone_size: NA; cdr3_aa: CASSFGTNSDTQYF; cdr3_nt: TGCGCCAGCAGCTTCGGGACTAATTCAGATACGCAGTATTTT
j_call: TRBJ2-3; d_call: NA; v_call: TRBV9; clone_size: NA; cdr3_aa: CASSVGNGRGTDTQYF; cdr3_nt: TGTGCCAGCAGCGTAGGGAACGGGCGGGGCACAGATACGCAGTATTTT
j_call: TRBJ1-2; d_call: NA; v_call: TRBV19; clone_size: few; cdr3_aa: CASSIPQGYGYTF; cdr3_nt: TGTGCCAGTAGTATTCCGCAGGGTTATGGCTACACCTTC
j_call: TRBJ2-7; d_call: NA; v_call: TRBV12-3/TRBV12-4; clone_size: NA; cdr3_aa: CASRLGRQGWQYF; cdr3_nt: TGTGCCAGCAGATTAGGTCGGCAGGGGTGGCAGTACTTC
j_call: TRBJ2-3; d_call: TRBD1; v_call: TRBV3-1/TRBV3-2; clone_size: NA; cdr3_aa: CASSRRQGSDTQYF; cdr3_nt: TGTGCCAGCAGCCGTCGACAGGGTTCAGATACGCAGTATTTT
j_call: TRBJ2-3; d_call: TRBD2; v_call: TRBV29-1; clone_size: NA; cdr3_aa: CTVSGSGTDTQYF; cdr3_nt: TGCACCGTAAGCGGGAGTGGCACAGATACGCAGTATTTT
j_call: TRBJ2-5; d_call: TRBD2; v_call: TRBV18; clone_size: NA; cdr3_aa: CASSPRTSLETQYF; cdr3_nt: TGTGCCAGCTCACCTCGGACTAGCTTGGAGACCCAGTACTTC
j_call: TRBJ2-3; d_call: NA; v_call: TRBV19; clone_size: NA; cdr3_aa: CATSGATLDTQYF; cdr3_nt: TGTGCCACAAGCGGCGCTACCCTAGATACGCAGTATTTT
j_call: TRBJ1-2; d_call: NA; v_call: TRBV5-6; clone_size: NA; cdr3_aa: CASSLVDSGYTF; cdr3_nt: TGTGCCAGCAGCTTGGTAGATAGCGGCTACACCTTC
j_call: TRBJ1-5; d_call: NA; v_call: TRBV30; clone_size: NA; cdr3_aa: CAWSRGTNQPQHF; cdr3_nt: TGTGCCTGGAGCCGGGGAACCAATCAGCCCCAGCATTTT
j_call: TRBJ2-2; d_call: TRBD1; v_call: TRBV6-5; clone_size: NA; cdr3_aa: CASSGTGGNTGELFF; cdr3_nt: TGTGCCAGCAGCGGGACAGGGGGCAACACCGGGGAGCTGTTTTTT
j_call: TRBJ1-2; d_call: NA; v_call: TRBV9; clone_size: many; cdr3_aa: CASSVGGVLNYGYTF; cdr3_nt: TGTGCCAGCAGCGTAGGGGGGGTACTAAACTATGGCTACACCTTC